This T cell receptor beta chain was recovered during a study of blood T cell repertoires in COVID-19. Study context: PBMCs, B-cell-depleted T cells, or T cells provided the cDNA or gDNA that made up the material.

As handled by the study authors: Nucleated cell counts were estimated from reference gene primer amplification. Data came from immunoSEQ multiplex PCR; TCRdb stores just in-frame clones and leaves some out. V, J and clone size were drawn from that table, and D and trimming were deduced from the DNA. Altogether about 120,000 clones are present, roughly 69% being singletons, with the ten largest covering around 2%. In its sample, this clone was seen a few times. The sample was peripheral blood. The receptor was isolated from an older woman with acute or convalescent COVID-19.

CDR3 loop: CASSLELGTNEKLFF. CDR3 in DNA: TGTGCCAGCAGCTTGGAGCTGGGAACTAATGAAAAACTGTTTTTT. V gene TRBV11-2 combines with J gene TRBJ1-4; D is unclear. This CDR3 contains 15 residues. From germline, CDR1 is SGHAT and CDR2 FQNNGV. Trimming stripped 3 bases from V and 1 base from J, with 9 bases between. Full variable domain (outside the CDR3, taken from reference TRBV11-2 and TRBJ1-4): EAGVAQSPRYKIIEKRQSVAFWCNPISGHATLYWYQQILGQGPKLLIQFQNNGVVDDSQLPKDRFSAERLKGVDSTLKIQPAKLEDSAVYLCASSLELGTNEKLFFGSGTQLSVL.